This T cell receptor (beta chain) was captured in a study of T cell repertoires in ileal Crohn's disease. About the research overall: All patients had surgery for stricturing (about 60%) or penetrating (roughly 39%) disease. About half of patients got postoperative therapy: approximately 12 thiopurines, 18 anti-TNF. Study-wide results and caveats: All patients with clonality above 26.8% had endoscopic recurrence. Compared with non-smokers, active smokers at surgery showed more clonal expansions.

On this clone itself: Its specificity is not known.

Trimming removed 6 bases at V and 0 bases at J, with 8 bases between. The CDR3 runs 13 residues. Per the germline V gene, CDR1 is KGHSH and CDR2 is LQKENI. TCRdb's table, derived via immunoSEQ multiplex PCR, lists solely in-frame clones and lacks some. The data contain about 14,000 clones, roughly 78% of them singletons. The sample was ileal tissue. V usage is TRBV18 and J usage is TRBJ1-1; TRBD1 might be the D (5 bases). The receptor comes from an adult with Crohn's disease. CDR3 DNA sequence: TGTGCCAGCTCGCAGACAGTGAACACTGAAGCTTTCTTT. Translated, it gives CASSQTVNTEAFF.